This is a list of T cell receptor beta chains from one sample in a study of CD8+CD57+ T cells in acquired aplastic anemia. From the reads, TCRdb called clonotypes with MiXCR, one entry per CDR3 protein. The sample has about 210,000 distinct CDR3 sequences; about 59% are singletons. The sample taken for sequencing was sorted CD4+, CD8+, or CD8+CD57+ T cells (not recorded which) from PBMCs. Receptor source: a human donor in good health. The CDR3 runs from the conserved cysteine through the conserved F or W. A D gene is named only where the DNA matches it firmly. A clone size is listed for some rows: how often the clone was seen (once, few, many), or a class if it is expanded.

j_call | clone_size | d_call | v_call | cdr3_nt | cdr3_aa
TRBJ2-5 | NA | TRBD2 | TRBV7-8 | TGTGCCAGCAGCTTAGCGGCAGGGCTAGCGGGGGGGCTTGAGACCCAGTACTTC | CASSLAAGLAGGLETQYF
TRBJ2-1 | NA | TRBD2 | TRBV29-1 | TGCAGCGTGAGTTCACGGACTAGCGGGGCCTACAATGAGCAGTTCTTC | CSVSSRTSGAYNEQFF
TRBJ2-7 | many | NA | TRBV5-6 | TGTGCCAGCAGCTCCAGCCCTGGTGGCGAGCAGTACTTC | CASSSSPGGEQYF
TRBJ2-5 | NA | NA | TRBV7-9 | TGTGCCAGCAGCTTAGCTGTGGGGACCCAGTACTTC | CASSLAVGTQYF
TRBJ1-1 | many | NA | TRBV4-1 | TGCGCCAGCAGCCAAGGGGGCTTCACTGAAGCTTTCTTT | CASSQGGFTEAFF
TRBJ2-5 | NA | TRBD2 | TRBV20-1 | TGCAGTGCTAACGGACTAGCGGGAAAAGAGACCCAGTACTTC | CSANGLAGKETQYF
TRBJ1-5 | NA | TRBD1 | TRBV19 | TGTGCCAGTAGTAGAGGGACAGGGGTCAATCAGCCCCAGCATTTT | CASSRGTGVNQPQHF
TRBJ2-1 | NA | TRBD1 | TRBV7-2 | TGTGCCAGCAGCCAGAGGACAGGCGCCAATGAGCAGTTCTTC | CASSQRTGANEQFF
TRBJ2-1 | few | TRBD2 | TRBV11-3 | TGTGCCAGCAGCAAAGTCCCTAGCGGGAGTGCGGTCTTCCCGTTCTACAATGAGCAGTTCTTC | CASSKVPSGSAVFPFYNEQFF
TRBJ2-1 | many | NA | TRBV29-1 | TGCAGCGTTTTAGGGGAGAGCTCCTACAATGAGCAGTTCTTC | CSVLGESSYNEQFF
TRBJ1-2 | NA | NA | TRBV12-3/TRBV12-4 | TGTGCCAGCAGTTCCTCGCTCCAAGCACCCTATGGCTACACCTTC | CASSSSLQAPYGYTF
TRBJ2-3 | few | TRBD2 | TRBV9 | TGTGCCAGCAGCGTAGACACCGGGGGGACAGATACGCAGTATTTT | CASSVDTGGTDTQYF
TRBJ1-5 | many | NA | TRBV6-1 | TGTGCCAGCAGTGATCCCCAAAATCAGCCCCAGCATTTT | CASSDPQNQPQHF
TRBJ2-2 | NA | NA | TRBV10-3 | TGTGCCATCAGTGACACGGCGAACACCGGGGAGCTGTTTTTT | CAISDTANTGELFF